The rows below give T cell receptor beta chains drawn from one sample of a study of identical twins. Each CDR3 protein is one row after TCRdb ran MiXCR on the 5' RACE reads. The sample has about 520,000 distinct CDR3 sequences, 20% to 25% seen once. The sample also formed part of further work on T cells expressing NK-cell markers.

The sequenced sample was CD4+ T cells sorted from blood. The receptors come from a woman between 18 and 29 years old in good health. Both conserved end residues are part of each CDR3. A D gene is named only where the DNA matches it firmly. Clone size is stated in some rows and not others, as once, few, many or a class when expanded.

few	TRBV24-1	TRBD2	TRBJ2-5	TGTGCCACCAGTGACGCAGTTGGCGGGGGAGAGACCCAGTACTTC	CATSDAVGGGETQYF
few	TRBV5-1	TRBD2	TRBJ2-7	TGCGCCAGCAGTCCGGGGGGGACACACTCCTACGAGCAGTACTTC	CASSPGGTHSYEQYF
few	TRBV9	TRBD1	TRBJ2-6	TGTGCCAGCAGCGGCCCGAGTACAGGGGGAGTTAGCTCTGGGGCCAACGTCCTGACTTTC	CASSGPSTGGVSSGANVLTF
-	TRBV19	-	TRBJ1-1	TGTGCCAGTAGTATAGCACAGGCAAAGGGGGAAGCTTTCTTT	CASSIAQAKGEAFF
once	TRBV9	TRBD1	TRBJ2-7	TGTGCCAGCAGCGTAGTTGGGACAGGGAGCGAGCAGTACTTC	CASSVVGTGSEQYF
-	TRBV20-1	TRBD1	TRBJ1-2	TGCAGTGCTAGAGACCAGGGGGGCTATGGCTACACCTTC	CSARDQGGYGYTF
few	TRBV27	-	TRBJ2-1	TGTGCCAGCAGTTTTATCAGCGGGCACTACAATGAGCAGTTCTTC	CASSFISGHYNEQFF
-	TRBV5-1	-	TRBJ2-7	TGCGCCAGCAGCTTGCTTCCGACAGCCTACGAGCAGTACTTC	CASSLLPTAYEQYF
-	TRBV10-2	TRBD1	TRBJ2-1	TGCGCCAGCAGTGAGCCCGGGACAGGGCGAGGGTATGAGCAGTTCTTC	CASSEPGTGRGYEQFF
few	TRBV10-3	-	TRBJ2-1	TGTGCCATCAGTGAGTGGAGTGGGGTGGGCAATGAGCAGTTCTTC	CAISEWSGVGNEQFF
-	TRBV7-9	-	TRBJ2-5	TGTGCCAGCAGCCGAGGGTTATCAGAGACCCAGTACTTC	CASSRGLSETQYF
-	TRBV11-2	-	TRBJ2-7	TGTGCCAGCAGTCCATCGACTTTGGACGAGCAGTACTTC	CASSPSTLDEQYF
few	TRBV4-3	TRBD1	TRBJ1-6	TGCGCCAGCAGCCATGGACCGGGACAGGGCGTTTCACCCCTCCACTTT	CASSHGPGQGVSPLHF
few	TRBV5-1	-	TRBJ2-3	TGCGCCAGCAGGGACGTCCCAGGGGCTGGGGCAGATACGCAGTATTTT	CASRDVPGAGADTQYF
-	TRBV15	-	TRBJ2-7	TGTGCCACCAGCAGAGGCGGGACAGCCTACGAGCAGTACTTC	CATSRGGTAYEQYF
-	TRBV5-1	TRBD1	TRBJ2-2	TGCGCCAGCAGCATCTGGACAGGGAGCACCGGGGAGCTGTTTTTT	CASSIWTGSTGELFF
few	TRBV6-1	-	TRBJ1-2	TGTGCCAGCACGGTCTCTTCAGGAGTTATCGGCGGCTACACCTTC	CASTVSSGVIGGYTF
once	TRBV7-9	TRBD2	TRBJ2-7	TGTGCCAGCACTCTAGCGGGGGTCTACGAGCAGTACTTC	CASTLAGVYEQYF
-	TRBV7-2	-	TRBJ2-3	TGTGCCAGCGGCACCCCTCGGCAGGGCGCAGATACGCAGTATTTT	CASGTPRQGADTQYF
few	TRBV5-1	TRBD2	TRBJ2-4	TGCGCCAGCAGCTTCGGGGAGGGCATTCAGTACTTC	CASSFGEGIQYF
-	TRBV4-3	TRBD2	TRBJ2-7	TGCGCCAGCAGCCAAGGAAATATTCTGACGAGCGGGAGAGGGTACGAGCAGTACTTC	CASSQGNILTSGRGYEQYF
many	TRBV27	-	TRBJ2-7	TGTGCCAGCAGTTTCTGGGGGAAGGTTCGGGGCGAGCAGTACTTC	CASSFWGKVRGEQYF
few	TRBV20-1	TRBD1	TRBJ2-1	TGCAGTGCTTTCCTCGGACAGGGGAACAATGAGCAGTTCTTC	CSAFLGQGNNEQFF
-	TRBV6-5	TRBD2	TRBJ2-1	TGTGCCAGCAGTTACTCCCACCAGCGGGGGGGCCGGGAGCAGTTCTTC	CASSYSHQRGGREQFF
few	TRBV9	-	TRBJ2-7	TGTGCCAGCAGCGTAACAGTATCAGCGACCTACGAGCAGTACTTC	CASSVTVSATYEQYF
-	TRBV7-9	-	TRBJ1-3	TGTGCCAGCAGCCGGTCGACAGACACCATATATTTT	CASSRSTDTIYF
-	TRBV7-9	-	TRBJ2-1	TGTGCCAGCAGCCGAAATGGGGAGCAGTTCTTC	CASSRNGEQFF
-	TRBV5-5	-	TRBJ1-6	TGTGCCAGCAGCCCCCAGGGGAGTGGTTCACCCCTCCACTTT	CASSPQGSGSPLHF
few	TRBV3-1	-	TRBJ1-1	TGTGCCAGCAGCCAAGGGCAGACTGAAGCTTTCTTT	CASSQGQTEAFF
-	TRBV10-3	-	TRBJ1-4	TGTGCCATCAAGAAGGACAGCTTGAATGAAAAACTGTTTTTT	CAIKKDSLNEKLFF
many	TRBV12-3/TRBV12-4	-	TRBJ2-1	TGTGCCAGCAGTTCGGGGACTGGGACGAACAATGAGCAGTTCTTC	CASSSGTGTNNEQFF
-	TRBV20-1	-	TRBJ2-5	TGCAGTGCTAGAGATCAGGGAAAAGAGACCCAGTACTTC	CSARDQGKETQYF
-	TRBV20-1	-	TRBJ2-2	TGCAGTGCTAGAGAGCCCATGAACACCGGGGAGCTGTTTTTT	CSAREPMNTGELFF
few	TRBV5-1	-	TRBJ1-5	TGCGCCAGCAGCTTAACAGGAGCCGCTAATCAGCCCCAGCATTTT	CASSLTGAANQPQHF
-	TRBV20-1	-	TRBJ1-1	TGCAGTGCTCTAACTGGGGGGGAGAGGGCTGAAGCTTTCTTT	CSALTGGERAEAFF
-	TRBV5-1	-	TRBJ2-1	TGCGCCAGCAGCCCGGGCCAAGAGGGGAATGAGCAGTTCTTC	CASSPGQEGNEQFF
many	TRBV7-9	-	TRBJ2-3	TGTGCCAGCAGCTTCCTAGCAGGAGATACGCAGTATTTT	CASSFLAGDTQYF
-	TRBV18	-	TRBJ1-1	TGTGCCAGCTCACCACAGCGTGAAGCTTTCTTT	CASSPQREAFF
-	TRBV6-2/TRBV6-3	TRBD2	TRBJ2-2	TGTGCCAGTAGCGGGAGGGACACCGGGGAGCTGTTTTTT	CASSGRDTGELFF
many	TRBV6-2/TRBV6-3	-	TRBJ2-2	TGTGCCAGCAGAAGGGGGGGTGACACCGGGGAGCTGTTTTTT	CASRRGGDTGELFF
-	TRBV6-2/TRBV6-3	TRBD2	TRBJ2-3	TGTGCCAGCAGTTGGTTGGGCGGGAGATTAGATACGCAGTATTTT	CASSWLGGRLDTQYF
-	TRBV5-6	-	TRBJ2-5	TGTGCCAGCAGCTTGGGCGTCGGATGGAAGACCCAGTACTTC	CASSLGVGWKTQYF
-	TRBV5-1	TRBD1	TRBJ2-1	TGCGCCAGCAGCGAGGCTGACAGGGGGAGGAAGCAGTTCTTC	CASSEADRGRKQFF
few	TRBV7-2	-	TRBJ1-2	TGTGCCAGCAGCCCGCCTGCGGTTTTCTCCTATGGCTACACCTTC	CASSPPAVFSYGYTF
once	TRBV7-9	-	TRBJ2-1	TGTGCCAGCAGCTTATTGTCCTCGATTCCCTACAATGAGCAGTTCTTC	CASSLLSSIPYNEQFF
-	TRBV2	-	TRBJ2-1	TGTGCCAGCGACCGGGCCGAAAATCAGCAGTTCTTC	CASDRAENQQFF
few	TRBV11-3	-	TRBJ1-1	TGTGCCAGCAGCTCGGCCGGGACACAGAACACTGAAGCTTTCTTT	CASSSAGTQNTEAFF
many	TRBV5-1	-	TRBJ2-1	TGCGCCAGCAGCTTGGTGTACAATGAGCAGTTCTTC	CASSLVYNEQFF
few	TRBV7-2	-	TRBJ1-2	TGTGCCAGCAGCTTCTCCCGGGTAGGCTACACCTTC	CASSFSRVGYTF
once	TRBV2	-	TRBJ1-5	TGTGCCAGCAGTGTACAGGGCGGCCAGCCCCAGCATTTT	CASSVQGGQPQHF
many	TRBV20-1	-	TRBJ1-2	TGCAGTGTCGGATCCGCAGGACAGACCTATGGCTACACCTTC	CSVGSAGQTYGYTF
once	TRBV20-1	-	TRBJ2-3	TGCAGTGCTAGCGGGGGGACACGAGATACGCAGTATTTT	CSASGGTRDTQYF
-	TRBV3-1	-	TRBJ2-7	TGTGCCAGCAGCCAAGAACGGTTCGGCGGGGTGGAAGAGCAGTACTTC	CASSQERFGGVEEQYF
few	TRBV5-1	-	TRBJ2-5	TGCGCCAGCAGCTTGGCGTTTGGTGTCCAAGAGACCCAGTACTTC	CASSLAFGVQETQYF
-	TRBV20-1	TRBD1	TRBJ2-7	TGCAGTGCTAGAAACCCCCGGGACAGATCCTACGAGCAGTACTTC	CSARNPRDRSYEQYF